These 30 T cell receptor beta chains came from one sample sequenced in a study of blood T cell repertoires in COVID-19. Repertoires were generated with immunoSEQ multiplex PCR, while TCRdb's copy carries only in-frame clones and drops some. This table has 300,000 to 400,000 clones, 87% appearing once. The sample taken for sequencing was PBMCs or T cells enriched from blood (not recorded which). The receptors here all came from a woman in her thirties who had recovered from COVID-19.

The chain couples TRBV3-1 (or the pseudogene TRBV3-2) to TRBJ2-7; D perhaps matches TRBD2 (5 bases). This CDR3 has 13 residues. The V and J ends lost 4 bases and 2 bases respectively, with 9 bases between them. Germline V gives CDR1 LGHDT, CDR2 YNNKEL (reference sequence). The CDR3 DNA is TGTGCCAGCAGCCGTGGGAGCACCTACGAGCAGTACTTC. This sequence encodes CASSRGSTYEQYF.

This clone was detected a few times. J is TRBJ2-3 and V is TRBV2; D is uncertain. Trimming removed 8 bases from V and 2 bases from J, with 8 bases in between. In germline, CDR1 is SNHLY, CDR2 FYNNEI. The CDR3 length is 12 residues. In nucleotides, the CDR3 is TGTGCCAGCGGGCTAAACACAGATACGCAGTATTTT. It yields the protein CASGLNTDTQYF.

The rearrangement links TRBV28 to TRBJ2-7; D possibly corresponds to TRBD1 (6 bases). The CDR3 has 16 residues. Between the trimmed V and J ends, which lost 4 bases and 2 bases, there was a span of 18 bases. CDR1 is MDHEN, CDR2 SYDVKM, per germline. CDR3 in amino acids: CASSSPQGGGTYEQYF. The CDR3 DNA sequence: TGTGCCAGCAGTTCCCCACAGGGCGGCGGTACCTACGAGCAGTACTTC.

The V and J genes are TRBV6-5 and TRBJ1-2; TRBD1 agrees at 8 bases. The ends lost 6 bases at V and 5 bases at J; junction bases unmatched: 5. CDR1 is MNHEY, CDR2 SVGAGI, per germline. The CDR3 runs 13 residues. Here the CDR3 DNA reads TGTGCCAGCAGGGCAGACAGGGGATATGGCTACACCTTC. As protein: CASRADRGYGYTF.

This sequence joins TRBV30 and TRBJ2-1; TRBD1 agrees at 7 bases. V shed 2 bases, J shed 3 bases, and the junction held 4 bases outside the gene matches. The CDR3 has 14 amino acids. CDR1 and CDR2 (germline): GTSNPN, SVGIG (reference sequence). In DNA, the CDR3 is TGTGCCTGGAGTCGGGACAGCCGCTACAATGAGCAGTTCTTC. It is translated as CAWSRDSRYNEQFF.

The CDR3 sequence: CATSVGLAGGHGDTQYF. The CDR3 DNA follows: TGTGCCACCAGTGTGGGACTAGCGGGGGGGCATGGAGATACGCAGTATTTT. This chain joins TRBV24-1 and TRBJ2-3, with 16 nucleotides matching TRBD2. CDR3 length: 17 amino acids. The V gene end was trimmed by 5 bases and the J gene end by 5 bases; junction bases not matched to a gene: 6. The germline CDR1 and CDR2 sequences are KGHDR and SFDVKD.

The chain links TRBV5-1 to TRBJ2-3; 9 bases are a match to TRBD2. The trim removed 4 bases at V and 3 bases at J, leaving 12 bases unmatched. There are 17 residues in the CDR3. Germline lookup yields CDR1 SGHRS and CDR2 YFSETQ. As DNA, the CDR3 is TGCGCCAGCAGCGACACGGCCGGGAGCGGGGGGACAGATACGCAGTATTTT. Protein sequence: CASSDTAGSGGTDTQYF.

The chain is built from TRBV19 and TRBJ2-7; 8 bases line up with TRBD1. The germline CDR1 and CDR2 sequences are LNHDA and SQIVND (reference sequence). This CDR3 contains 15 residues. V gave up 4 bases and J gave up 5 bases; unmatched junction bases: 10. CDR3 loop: CASSTPDRVDNEQYF. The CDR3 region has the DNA TGTGCCAGTAGTACCCCGGACAGGGTAGATAACGAGCAGTACTTC.

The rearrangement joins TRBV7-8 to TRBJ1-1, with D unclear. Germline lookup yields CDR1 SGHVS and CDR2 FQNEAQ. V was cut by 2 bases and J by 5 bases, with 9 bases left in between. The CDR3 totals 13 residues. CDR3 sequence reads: CASSLQAGTEAFF. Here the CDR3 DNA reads TGTGCCAGCAGCTTACAAGCGGGGACTGAAGCTTTCTTT.

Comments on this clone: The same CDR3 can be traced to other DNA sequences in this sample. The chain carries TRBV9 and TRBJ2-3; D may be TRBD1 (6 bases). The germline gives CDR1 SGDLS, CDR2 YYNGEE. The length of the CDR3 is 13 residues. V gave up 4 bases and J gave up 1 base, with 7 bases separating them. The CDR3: CASSPGGTDTQYF. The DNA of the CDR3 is TGTGCCAGCAGCCCAGGGGGCACAGATACGCAGTATTTT. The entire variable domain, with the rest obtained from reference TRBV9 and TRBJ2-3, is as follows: DSGVTQTPKHLITATGQRVTLRCSPRSGDLSVYWYQQSLDQGLQFLIQYYNGEERAKGNILERFSAQQFPDLHSELNLSSLELGDSALYFCASSPGGTDTQYFGPGTRLTVL.

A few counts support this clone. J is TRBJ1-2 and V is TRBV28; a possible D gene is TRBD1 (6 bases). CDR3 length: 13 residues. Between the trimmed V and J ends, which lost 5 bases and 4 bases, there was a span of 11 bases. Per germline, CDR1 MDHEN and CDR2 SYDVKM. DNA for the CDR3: TGTGCCAGCAGTCGACAGGACGTCTATGGCTACACCTTC. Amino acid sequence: CASSRQDVYGYTF.

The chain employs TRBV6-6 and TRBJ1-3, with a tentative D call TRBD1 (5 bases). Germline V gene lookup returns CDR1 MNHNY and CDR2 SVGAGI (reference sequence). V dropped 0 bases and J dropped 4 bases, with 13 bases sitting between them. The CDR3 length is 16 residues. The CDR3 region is CASSYSESGGGNTIYF. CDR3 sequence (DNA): TGTGCCAGCAGTTACTCTGAATCGGGGGGAGGAAACACCATATATTTT.

As DNA, the CDR3 is TGTGCCAGCAACCCGACAGGGGGTTTGAGCACTGAAGCTTTCTTT. Its protein product is CASNPTGGLSTEAFF. V gene TRBV5-4 combines with J gene TRBJ1-1; 9 nucleotides align to TRBD1. Germline trimming cut 6 bases from V and 4 bases from J; bases unmatched to any gene: 10. Germline CDR1 reads SGHNT; CDR2 reads YYREEE (reference sequence). The CDR3 is 15 amino acids. The full variable domain, with the rest looked up from reference TRBV5-4 and TRBJ1-1, is ETGVTQSPTHLIKTRGQQVTLRCSSQSGHNTVSWYQQALGQGPQFIFQYYREEENGRGNFPPRFSGLQFPNYSSELNVNALELDDSALYLCASNPTGGLSTEAFFGQGTRLTVV.

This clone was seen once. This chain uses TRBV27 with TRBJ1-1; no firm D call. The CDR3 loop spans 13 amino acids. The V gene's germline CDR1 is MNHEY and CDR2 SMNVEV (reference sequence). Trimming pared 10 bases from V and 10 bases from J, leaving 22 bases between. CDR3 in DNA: TGTGCCATCACCCAAAGAGATGCGGGCCGAGCTTTCTTT. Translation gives CAITQRDAGRAFF.

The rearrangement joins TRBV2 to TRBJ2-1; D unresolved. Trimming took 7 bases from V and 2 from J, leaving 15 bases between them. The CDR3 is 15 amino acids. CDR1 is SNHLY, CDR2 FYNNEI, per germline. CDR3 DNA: TGTGCCAGCAAAACTGATCCGGTTGCCTACAATGAGCAGTTCTTC. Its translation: CASKTDPVAYNEQFF.

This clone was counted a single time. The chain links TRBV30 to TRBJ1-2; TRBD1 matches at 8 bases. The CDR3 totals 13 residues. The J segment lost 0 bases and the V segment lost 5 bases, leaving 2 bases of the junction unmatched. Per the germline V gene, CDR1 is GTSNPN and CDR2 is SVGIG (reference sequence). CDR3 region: CAWDRGSNYGYTF. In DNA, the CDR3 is TGTGCCTGGGACAGGGGCTCTAACTATGGCTACACCTTC.

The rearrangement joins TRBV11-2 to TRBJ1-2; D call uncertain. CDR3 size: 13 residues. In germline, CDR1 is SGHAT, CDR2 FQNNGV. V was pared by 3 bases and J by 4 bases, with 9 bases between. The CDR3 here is CASSLGSFYGYTF. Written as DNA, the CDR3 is TGTGCCAGCAGCTTGGGCAGCTTCTATGGCTACACCTTC.

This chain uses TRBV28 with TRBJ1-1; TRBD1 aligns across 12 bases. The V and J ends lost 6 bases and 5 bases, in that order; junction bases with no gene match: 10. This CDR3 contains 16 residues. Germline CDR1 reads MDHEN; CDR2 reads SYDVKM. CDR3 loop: CASRSPGTGGRTEAFF. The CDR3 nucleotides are TGTGCCAGCAGGTCTCCCGGGACAGGGGGCCGAACTGAAGCTTTCTTT.

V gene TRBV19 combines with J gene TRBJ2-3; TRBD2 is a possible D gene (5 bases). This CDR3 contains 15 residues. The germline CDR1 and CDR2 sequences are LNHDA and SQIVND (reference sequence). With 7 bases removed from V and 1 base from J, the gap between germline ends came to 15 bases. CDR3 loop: CASTEGTARTDTQYF. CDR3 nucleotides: TGTGCCAGTACCGAGGGAACGGCCCGCACAGATACGCAGTATTTT.

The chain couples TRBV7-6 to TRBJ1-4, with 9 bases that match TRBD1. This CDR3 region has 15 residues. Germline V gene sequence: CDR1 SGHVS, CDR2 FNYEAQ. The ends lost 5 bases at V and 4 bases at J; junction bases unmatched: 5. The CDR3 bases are TGTGCCAGCAGCAGGACAGGGGACCGTAATGAAAAACTGTTTTTT. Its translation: CASSRTGDRNEKLFF.

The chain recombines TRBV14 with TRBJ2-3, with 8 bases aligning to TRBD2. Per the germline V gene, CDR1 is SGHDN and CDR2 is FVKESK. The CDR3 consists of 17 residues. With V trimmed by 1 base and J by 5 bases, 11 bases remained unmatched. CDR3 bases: TGTGCCAGCAGCCAAGGAATACGGGGGGGGCCAGGAGATACGCAGTATTTT. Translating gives CASSQGIRGGPGDTQYF.

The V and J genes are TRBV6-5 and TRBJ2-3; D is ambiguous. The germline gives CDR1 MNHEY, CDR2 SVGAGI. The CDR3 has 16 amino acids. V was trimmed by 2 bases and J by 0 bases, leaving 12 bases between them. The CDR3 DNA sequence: TGTGCCAGCAGTTACGCACAGCACACTAGCACAGATACGCAGTATTTT. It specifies CASSYAQHTSTDTQYF.

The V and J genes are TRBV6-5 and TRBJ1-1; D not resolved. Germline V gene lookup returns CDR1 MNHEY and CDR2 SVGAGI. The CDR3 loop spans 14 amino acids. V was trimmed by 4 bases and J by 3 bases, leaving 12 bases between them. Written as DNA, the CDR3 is TGTGCCAGCAGTTTGATAACCGGGTACACTGAAGCTTTCTTT. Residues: CASSLITGYTEAFF.

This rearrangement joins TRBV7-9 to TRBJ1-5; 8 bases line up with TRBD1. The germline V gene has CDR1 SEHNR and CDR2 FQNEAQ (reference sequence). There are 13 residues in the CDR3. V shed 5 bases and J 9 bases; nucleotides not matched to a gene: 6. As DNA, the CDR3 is TGTGCCAGCAGCCAGGGGGCCAGCGGGCCCCAGCATTTT. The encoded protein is CASSQGASGPQHF.

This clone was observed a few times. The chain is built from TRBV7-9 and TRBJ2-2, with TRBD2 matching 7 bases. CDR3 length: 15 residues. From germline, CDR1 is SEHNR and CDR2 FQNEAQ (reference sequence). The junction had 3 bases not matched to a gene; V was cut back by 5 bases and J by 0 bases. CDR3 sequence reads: CASSPGLSNTGELFF. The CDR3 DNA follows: TGTGCCAGCAGCCCGGGACTATCGAACACCGGGGAGCTGTTTTTT.

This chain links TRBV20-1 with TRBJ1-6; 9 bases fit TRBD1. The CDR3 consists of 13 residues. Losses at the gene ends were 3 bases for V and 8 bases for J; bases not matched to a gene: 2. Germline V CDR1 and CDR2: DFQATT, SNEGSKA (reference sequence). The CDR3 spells CSASWDRDSPLHF. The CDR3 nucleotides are TGCAGTGCTAGTTGGGACAGGGATTCACCCCTCCACTTT.

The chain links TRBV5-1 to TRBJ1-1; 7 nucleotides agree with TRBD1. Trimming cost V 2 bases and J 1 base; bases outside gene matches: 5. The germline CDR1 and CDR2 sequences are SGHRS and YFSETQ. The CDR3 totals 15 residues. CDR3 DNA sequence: TGCGCCAGCAGCTTCCAACAGGGGAAGAACACTGAAGCTTTCTTT. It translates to CASSFQQGKNTEAFF.

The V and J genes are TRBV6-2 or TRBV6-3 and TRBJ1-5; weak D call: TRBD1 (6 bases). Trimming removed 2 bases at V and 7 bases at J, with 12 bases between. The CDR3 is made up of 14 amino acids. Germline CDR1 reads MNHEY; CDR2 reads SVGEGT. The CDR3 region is CASSYKGQGQPQHF. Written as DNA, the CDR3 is TGTGCCAGCAGTTACAAGGGGCAGGGGCAGCCCCAGCATTTT.

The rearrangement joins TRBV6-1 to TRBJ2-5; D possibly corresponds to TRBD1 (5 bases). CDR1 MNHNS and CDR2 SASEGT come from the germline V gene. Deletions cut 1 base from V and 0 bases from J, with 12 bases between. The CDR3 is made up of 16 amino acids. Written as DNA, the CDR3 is TGTGCCAGCAGTGAAGACCAGGGAACGTACCAAGAGACCCAGTACTTC. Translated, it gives CASSEDQGTYQETQYF.

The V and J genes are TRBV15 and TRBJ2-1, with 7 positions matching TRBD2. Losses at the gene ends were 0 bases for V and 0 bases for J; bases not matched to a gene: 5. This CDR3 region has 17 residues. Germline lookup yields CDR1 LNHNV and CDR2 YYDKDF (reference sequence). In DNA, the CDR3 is TGTGCCACCAGCAGAGATTTGGGACTATCCTCCTACAATGAGCAGTTCTTC. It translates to CATSRDLGLSSYNEQFF.